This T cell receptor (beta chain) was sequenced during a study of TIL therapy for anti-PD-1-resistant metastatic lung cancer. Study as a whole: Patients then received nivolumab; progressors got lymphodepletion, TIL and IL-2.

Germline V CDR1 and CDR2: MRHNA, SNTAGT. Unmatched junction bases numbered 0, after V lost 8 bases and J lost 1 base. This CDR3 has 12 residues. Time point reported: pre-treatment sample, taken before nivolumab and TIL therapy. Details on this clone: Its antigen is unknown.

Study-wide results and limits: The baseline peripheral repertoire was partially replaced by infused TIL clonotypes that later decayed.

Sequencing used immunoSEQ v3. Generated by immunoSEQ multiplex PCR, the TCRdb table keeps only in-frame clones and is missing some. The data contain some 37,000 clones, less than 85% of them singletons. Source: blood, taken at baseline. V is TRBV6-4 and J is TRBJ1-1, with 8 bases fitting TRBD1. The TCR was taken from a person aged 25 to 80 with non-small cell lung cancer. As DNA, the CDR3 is TGTGCCAGCCAGGGGGCGAACACTGAAGCTTTCTTT. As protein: CASQGANTEAFF.